This T cell receptor beta chain is from a study of T cell responses to AZD1222 COVID-19 vaccine. Regarding this clone: What it binds is not known.

Whole-study results and caveats: Repertoires were collected only later (after the peak T cell response had occurred). Unmutated variant regions are reportedly the target of nearly half of TCRs that are spike-specific.

The method was immunoSEQ multiplex PCR; TCRdb's version includes in-frame clones alone and lacks a portion of them. The sample has fewer than 150,000 clones; 93% are singletons. V was pared by 4 bases and J by 7 bases, with 20 bases between. The germline gives CDR1 MNHEY, CDR2 SMNVEV (reference sequence). The CDR3 is 15 amino acids. The sequence derives from an adult in good health. This material consisted of peripheral blood, taken on day 0 of AZD1222 vaccination. The chain couples TRBV27 to TRBJ2-7, with D hard to call. CDR3 sequence reads: CASSSLNVYLLEQYF. CDR3 nucleotide sequence: TGTGCCAGCAGTTCCCTCAACGTGTATTTATTGGAGCAGTACTTC.